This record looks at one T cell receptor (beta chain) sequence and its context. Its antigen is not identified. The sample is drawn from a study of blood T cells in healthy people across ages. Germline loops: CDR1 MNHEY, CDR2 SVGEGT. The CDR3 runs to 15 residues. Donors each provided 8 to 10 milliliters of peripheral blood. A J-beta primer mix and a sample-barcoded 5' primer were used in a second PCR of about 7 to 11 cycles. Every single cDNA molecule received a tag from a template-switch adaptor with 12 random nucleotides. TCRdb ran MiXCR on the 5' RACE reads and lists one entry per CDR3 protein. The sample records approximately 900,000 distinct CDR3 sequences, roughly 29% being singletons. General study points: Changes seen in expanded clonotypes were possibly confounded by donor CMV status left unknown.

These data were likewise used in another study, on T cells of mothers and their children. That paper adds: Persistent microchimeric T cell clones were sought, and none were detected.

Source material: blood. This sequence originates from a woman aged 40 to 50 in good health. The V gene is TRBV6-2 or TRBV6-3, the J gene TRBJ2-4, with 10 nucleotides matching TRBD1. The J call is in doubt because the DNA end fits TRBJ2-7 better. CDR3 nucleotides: TGTGCCAACAGCGCTGACAGGGGGCTCCTCTACGAGCAGTACTTC. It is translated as CANSADRGLLYEQYF.